These 29 T cell receptor beta chains share one sample of origin, sequenced in a study of T-cell reconstitution after alpha-beta-depleted transplantation in children. Unique molecular identifiers were used in preparing the TCRbeta library. TCRdb independently ran MiXCR on the PCR reads; one entry per CDR3 protein. The sample lists hundreds of thousands of distinct CDR3 sequences, about 12% occurring once. Sample: PBMCs, taken before TCRalphabeta/CD19-depleted stem cell transplant. These TCRs come from a girl aged 2 to 9 with congenital amegakaryocytic thrombocytopenia, due to receive a stem cell transplant.

The sample holds many counts of this clonotype. The chain joins TRBV10-3 to TRBJ2-1; a weak D match, TRBD2 (6 bases). The germline gives CDR1 ENHRY, CDR2 SYGVKD. The CDR3 runs 13 residues. V lost 3 bases to trimming and J lost 8 bases, with 11 bases between them. CDR3 DNA sequence: TGTGCCATCAGTGACCCGTCGGGGGATGAGCAGTTCTTC. It translates to CAISDPSGDEQFF.

V and J are TRBV4-1 and TRBJ2-5; D ambiguous. CDR1 is MGHRA, CDR2 YSYEKL, per germline. V lost 0 bases to trimming and J lost 1 base, with 9 bases between them. CDR3 length equals 15 residues. Written as DNA, the CDR3 is TGCGCCAGCAGCCAAGAAACATTTCTCCAAGAGACCCAGTACTTC. This encodes CASSQETFLQETQYF.

The table lists this clonotype with many counts. The rearrangement links TRBV19 to TRBJ2-7; 7 bases line up with TRBD1. The CDR3 has 14 residues. Trimming at V came to 5 bases and at J to 5 bases, leaving 9 bases not matched to a gene. The germline gives CDR1 LNHDA, CDR2 SQIVND (reference sequence). The chain's CDR3 is CASSPQGRRDEQYF. The CDR3 nucleotides are TGTGCCAGTAGTCCACAGGGGAGAAGAGACGAGCAGTACTTC.

This clonotype was detected a few times. The chain recombines TRBV10-2 with TRBJ2-5; 7 positions match TRBD2. With V trimmed by 8 bases and J by 1 base, 1 base remained unmatched. CDR1 and CDR2 from the germline V gene are WSHSY and SAAADI. The CDR3 runs to 12 residues. In DNA, the CDR3 is TGCGCCAGCCGGGGGGTCCAAGAGACCCAGTACTTC. It codes for CASRGVQETQYF.

This clonotype was recorded a few times. CDR3 bases: TGTGCCAGCAGCCCCACCCTGGACATCCACGAGCAGTACTTC. Translated: CASSPTLDIHEQYF. This chain uses TRBV14 with TRBJ2-7; D may be TRBD1 (5 bases). Germline V gene data show CDR1 as SGHDN and CDR2 as FVKESK. V was cut by 4 bases and J by 5 bases, with 15 bases left in between. This CDR3 comprises 14 residues. The full variable domain, with the rest looked up from reference TRBV14 and TRBJ2-7, is EAGVTQFPSHSVIEKGQTVTLRCDPISGHDNLYWYRRVMGKEIKFLLHFVKESKQDESGMPNNRFLAERTGGTYSTLKVQPAELEDSGVYFCASSPTLDIHEQYFGPGTRLTVT.

This clonotype was counted ten times or more. The rearrangement uses TRBV29-1 and TRBJ2-5; D is uncertain. Trimming pared 0 bases from V and 7 bases from J, leaving 15 bases between. CDR1 is SQVTM, CDR2 ANQGSEA, per germline. The CDR3 sequence is 14 residues long. The CDR3 DNA reads TGCAGCGTTGAAGATCTTTCCGGTTTGGGGACCCAGTACTTC. Its protein product is CSVEDLSGLGTQYF.

The V gene is TRBV3-1, the J gene TRBJ1-5, with D maybe TRBD1 (6 bases). Trimming cost V 5 bases and J 5 bases, with 13 bases left between them. Per the germline V gene, CDR1 is LGHDT and CDR2 is YNNKEL (reference sequence). The CDR3 is made up of 14 amino acids. CDR3 loop: CASSFDRRHQPQHF. As DNA, the CDR3 is TGTGCCAGCAGCTTCGACAGGAGGCATCAGCCCCAGCATTTT.

This clonotype was counted ten times or more. V and J are TRBV4-2 and TRBJ1-5; 9 bases line up with TRBD1. There are 16 residues in the CDR3. V was pared by 4 bases and J by 1 base, with 5 bases of the junction left unmatched. Germline-derived CDR1 and CDR2 are LGHNA and YNFKEQ. The CDR3 DNA follows: TGTGCCAGCAGCCTAACAGGGGGCCGGAGCAATCAGCCCCAGCATTTT. This codes for CASSLTGGRSNQPQHF.

This clonotype was seen ten or more times. This chain's CDR3 is CASSWTGGRAEAFF. In DNA form, the CDR3 reads TGCGCCAGCAGCTGGACAGGGGGCCGCGCTGAAGCTTTCTTT. The chain joins TRBV5-1 to TRBJ1-1; 11 bases match TRBD1. Germline V lookup: CDR1 SGHRS, CDR2 YFSETQ. V trimming: 3 bases; J trimming: 6 bases; junction bases outside the gene matches: 4. The CDR3 totals 14 residues. The full variable domain, completed using reference TRBV5-1 and TRBJ1-1, is KAGVTQTPRYLIKTRGQQVTLSCSPISGHRSVSWYQQTPGQGLQFLFEYFSETQRNKGNFPGRFSGRQFSNSRSEMNVSTLELGDSALYLCASSWTGGRAEAFFGQGTRLTVV.

This clonotype was recorded at least ten times. This rearrangement joins TRBV29-1 to TRBJ2-5; D is ambiguous. The V end was cut by 8 bases, the J end by 4 bases, with 11 bases between. Germline CDR1 and CDR2: SQVTM and ANQGSEA. The CDR3 runs to 11 residues. The DNA of the CDR3 is TGCAGCTCGTTTGGCCCAGAGACCCAGTACTTC. This sequence encodes CSSFGPETQYF.

The rearrangement joins TRBV29-1 to TRBJ2-6, with 9 bases matching TRBD2. The germline V gene encodes CDR1 SQVTM and CDR2 ANQGSEA. This CDR3 contains 15 residues. The V segment lost 5 bases and the J segment 4 bases; nucleotides outside the gene matches: 6. The CDR3: CSVMGGRAGANVLTF. In nucleotides, the CDR3 is TGCAGCGTTATGGGCGGGAGGGCCGGGGCCAACGTCCTGACTTTC.

J is TRBJ1-5 and V is TRBV7-6; the match to TRBD1 covers 7 bases. The germline gives CDR1 SGHVS, CDR2 FNYEAQ. The ends lost 5 bases at V and 5 bases at J; junction bases unmatched: 6. The CDR3 runs 14 residues. The CDR3 region is CASSPGGRHQPQHF. The DNA of the CDR3 is TGTGCCAGCAGCCCAGGGGGACGACATCAGCCCCAGCATTTT.

This clonotype was counted a few times. This chain uses TRBV11-3 with TRBJ2-1; 10 nucleotides line up with TRBD1. The CDR3 runs to 14 residues. Germline loops: CDR1 SGHNT, CDR2 YENEEA. V shed 5 bases and J 5 bases; nucleotides not matched to a gene: 3. The chain's CDR3 is CASSGTGVHNEQFF. The CDR3 nucleotides are TGTGCCAGCAGCGGGACAGGGGTCCACAATGAGCAGTTCTTC.

This clonotype was observed at least ten times. The chain employs TRBV20-1 and TRBJ1-5, with TRBD1 matching over 9 bases. V was clipped by 5 bases and J by 8 bases; unmatched bases: 4. The germline V gene has CDR1 DFQATT and CDR2 SNEGSKA (reference sequence). The CDR3 runs 12 residues. Here the CDR3 DNA reads TGCAGTGCTGGCGACAGGGGGAAGCCCCAGCATTTT. Residues: CSAGDRGKPQHF.

This clonotype was seen ten or more times. CDR3 nucleotides: TGCGCCAGCAGCTTCGGTATTGGCAGGGGCTCCTACGAGCAGTACTTC. Translation gives CASSFGIGRGSYEQYF. J is TRBJ2-7 and V is TRBV5-1; TRBD1 might be the D (6 bases). Germline CDR1 SGHRS, CDR2 YFSETQ. The CDR3 loop spans 16 amino acids. V was clipped by 2 bases and J by 0 bases, with 15 bases between them.

Ten or more counts support this clonotype. The chain employs TRBV5-1 and TRBJ2-4; D remains ambiguous. Germline V gene lookup returns CDR1 SGHRS and CDR2 YFSETQ. This CDR3 has 11 amino acids. The V end was cut by 0 bases, the J end by 8 bases, with 3 bases between. CDR3: CASSLEDIQYF. CDR3 in DNA: TGCGCCAGCAGCTTGGAAGACATTCAGTACTTC. Based on the CDR3 plus reference TRBV5-1 and TRBJ2-4, the full variable domain is KAGVTQTPRYLIKTRGQQVTLSCSPISGHRSVSWYQQTPGQGLQFLFEYFSETQRNKGNFPGRFSGRQFSNSRSEMNVSTLELGDSALYLCASSLEDIQYFGAGTRLSVL.

Only a few counts were recorded for this clonotype. V usage is TRBV20-1 and J usage is TRBJ2-3; no definite D call. Germline V gene sequence: CDR1 DFQATT, CDR2 SNEGSKA (reference sequence). V dropped 2 bases and J dropped 8 bases, with 14 bases sitting between them. The CDR3 is made up of 13 amino acids. The CDR3 reads CSARNLLSGTQYF. DNA for the CDR3: TGCAGTGCTAGAAATCTGTTATCGGGTACGCAGTATTTT.

The rearrangement uses TRBV5-1 and TRBJ1-2, with D perhaps matching TRBD1 (5 bases). Trimming cost V 2 bases and J 5 bases, with 13 bases left between them. Germline assignment: CDR1 SGHRS and CDR2 YFSETQ. The CDR3 is made up of 14 amino acids. The CDR3 spells CASSFSGTDYGYTF. The CDR3 nucleotides are TGCGCCAGCAGCTTCTCCGGGACGGATTATGGCTACACCTTC.

This sequence joins TRBV28 and TRBJ2-4, with 16 nucleotides matching TRBD2. This CDR3 is 17 amino acids long. The J segment lost 0 bases and the V segment lost 11 bases, leaving 7 bases of the junction unmatched. Germline V lookup: CDR1 MDHEN, CDR2 SYDVKM. The DNA of the CDR3 is TGTGCCGCATCCGGGACTAGCGGGAGGGTAGCCAAAAACATTCAGTACTTC. Its translation is CAASGTSGRVAKNIQYF. The whole variable domain, remainder taken from reference TRBV28 and TRBJ2-4, is DVKVTQSSRYLVKRTGEKVFLECVQDMDHENMFWYRQDPGLGLRLIYFSYDVKMKEKGDIPEGYSVSREKKERFSLILESASTNQTSMYLCAASGTSGRVAKNIQYFGAGTRLSVL.

This clonotype was picked up many times. The chain joins TRBV11-2 to TRBJ2-1; 8 bases are shared with TRBD1. CDR1 is SGHAT and CDR2 is FQNNGV in the germline V gene. The CDR3 is made up of 15 amino acids. The J segment lost 6 bases and the V segment lost 5 bases, leaving 9 bases of the junction unmatched. The CDR3 region is CASSARVGQGNEQFF. The CDR3 DNA is TGTGCCAGCAGCGCACGCGTTGGACAGGGCAATGAGCAGTTCTTC.

This clonotype was counted many times. The chain carries TRBV12-3 or TRBV12-4 and TRBJ1-1; D gene unclear. The CDR3 extends over 11 amino acids. V lost 1 base and J lost 9, with 6 bases in between. The CDR3 region has the DNA TGTGCCAGCAGTTTAGACAGTAAAGCTTTCTTT. Amino acid sequence: CASSLDSKAFF.

The genes are TRBV12-3 or TRBV12-4 and TRBJ2-5; D may be TRBD1 or TRBD2 (5 bases each). The CDR3 extends over 13 amino acids. Trimming left V 8 bases short and J 3 bases short, with 13 bases between. The CDR3: CASRMVGEETQYF. Here the CDR3 DNA reads TGTGCCAGCCGCATGGTGGGGGAAGAGACCCAGTACTTC.

The rearrangement links TRBV7-9 to TRBJ2-6; D is undetermined. The germline V gene encodes CDR1 SEHNR and CDR2 FQNEAQ (reference sequence). This CDR3 region has 16 residues. Trimming stripped 6 bases from V and 1 base from J, with 13 bases between. CDR3 amino acids: CASRPNMLSGANVLTF. CDR3 nucleotide sequence: TGTGCCAGCAGACCTAACATGCTTTCTGGGGCCAACGTCCTGACTTTC.

This clonotype was found a few times. The rearrangement joins TRBV29-1 to TRBJ2-5, with a possible D match to TRBD1 (6 bases). The CDR3 is 13 residues long. V lost 4 bases and J lost 4, with 13 bases in between. Germline V CDR1 and CDR2: SQVTM, ANQGSEA. In nucleotides, the CDR3 is TGCAGCGTTGCCGGACAGTACGGAGAGACCCAGTACTTC. Translating it yields CSVAGQYGETQYF. The full variable domain, completed using reference TRBV29-1 and TRBJ2-5, is SAVISQKPSRDICQRGTSLTIQCQVDSQVTMMFWYRQQPGQSLTLIATANQGSEATYESGFVIDKFPISRPNLTFSTLTVSNMSPEDSSIYLCSVAGQYGETQYFGPGTRLLVL.

The sample holds many counts of this clonotype. This CDR3 reads CASSLGLGQPQHF. As DNA, the CDR3 is TGTGCCAGCAGCTTGGGCCTTGGGCAGCCCCAGCATTTT. The chain recombines TRBV7-6 with TRBJ1-5; no reliable D call. V lost 3 bases to trimming and J lost 7 bases, with 10 bases between them. Germline V gives CDR1 SGHVS, CDR2 FNYEAQ. This CDR3 spans 13 amino acids.

Concerning this clonotype itself: This may be a read error: a much more frequent sequence differs by one nucleotide. The rearrangement uses TRBV7-9 and TRBJ1-1; TRBD1 is a possible D gene (6 bases). CDR3 length equals 14 residues. V lost 6 bases and J 1 base, leaving 12 bases between the germline ends. Germline loops: CDR1 SEHNR, CDR2 FQNEAQ (reference sequence). In DNA form, the CDR3 reads TGTGCCAGCAGAACAGGGTACCAGAACACTGAAGCTTTCTTT. It yields the protein CASRTGYQNTEAFF.

V usage is TRBV12-3 or TRBV12-4 and J usage is TRBJ1-1, with 7 bases identical to TRBD1. J was trimmed by 4 bases and V by 6 bases; bases with no gene match: 8. The CDR3 length is 14 residues. Here the CDR3 reads CASRETGSGTEAFF. In DNA form, the CDR3 reads TGTGCCAGCAGAGAGACAGGGAGTGGCACTGAAGCTTTCTTT.

The chain uses TRBV12-3 or TRBV12-4 and TRBJ2-1; 11 nucleotides agree with TRBD2. The CDR3 has 16 residues. V trimming: 5 bases; J trimming: 4 bases; junction bases outside the gene matches: 7. The CDR3 loop reads CASSAPGTSGYNEQFF. The CDR3 coding sequence is TGTGCCAGCAGTGCCCCCGGGACTAGCGGATACAATGAGCAGTTCTTC.

This clonotype was detected a few times. The chain links TRBV12-3 or TRBV12-4 to TRBJ1-5; D remains ambiguous. The V end lost 2 bases, the J end lost 5 bases, and 10 bases lay between the germline ends. The CDR3 extends over 14 amino acids. The CDR3 sequence is CASSLNPVHQPQHF. The CDR3 nucleotides are TGTGCCAGCAGTTTAAATCCAGTCCATCAGCCCCAGCATTTT.